The 22 T cell receptor beta chains in this list originate from one sample, sequenced in a study of identical twins (dated by TCRdb to the mid-2010s). The receptor library was made with 5' RACE. Sequencing took place on an Illumina HiSeq 2000. The public reads were reanalyzed by TCRdb: fastp trimming at Q25, MiXCR alignment, in-frame beta chains only. Rows merge per CDR3 protein into single entries with the most common DNA and genes. Within this sample are 460,000 or so distinct CDR3 sequences, with 14% of them counted one time only. The top ten hold about 0.54% of the sample. The same specimen was also included in a second study, on yellow fever vaccine responses in identical twins.

The material sequenced was CD4+ T cells sorted from blood. These receptors were taken from a woman under 30 in good health.

This clonotype has only a few counts. The genes are TRBV20-1 and TRBJ2-3; D is undetermined. V was cut by 5 bases and J by 6 bases, with 12 bases left in between. The CDR3 is 12 amino acids. The germline gives CDR1 DFQATT, CDR2 SNEGSKA (reference sequence). The CDR3 DNA sequence: TGCAGTGCTCTCCTCTACCGCGATACGCAGTATTTT. Translation gives CSALLYRDTQYF.

The CDR3 protein is CATTGRPSSYEQYF. The DNA of the CDR3 is TGTGCCACAACGGGACGGCCGAGCTCCTACGAGCAGTACTTC. J is TRBJ2-7 and V is TRBV10-3; perhaps D is TRBD1 or TRBD2 (5 bases each). The CDR3 covers 14 residues. V lost 10 bases and J lost 0, with 16 bases in between. CDR1 ENHRY and CDR2 SYGVKD come from the germline V gene.

The chain carries TRBV29-1 and TRBJ1-6; D gene ambiguous. Germline loops: CDR1 SQVTM, CDR2 ANQGSEA. The CDR3 sequence is 16 residues long. With 3 bases removed from V and 0 bases from J, the gap between germline ends came to 12 bases. CDR3: CSVDLPKISYNSPLHF. CDR3 sequence (DNA): TGCAGCGTTGACCTGCCTAAGATCTCCTATAATTCACCCCTCCACTTT.

In this sample, this clonotype turned up a few times. V gene TRBV15 combines with J gene TRBJ2-3; the match to TRBD2 covers 14 bases. In germline, CDR1 is LNHNV, CDR2 YYDKDF (reference sequence). J was trimmed by 4 bases and V by 4 bases; bases with no gene match: 4. The CDR3 covers 16 residues. CDR3: CATSTGTSGSPDTQYF. Here the CDR3 DNA reads TGTGCCACCAGCACCGGGACTAGCGGGAGCCCAGATACGCAGTATTTT.

This clonotype has just a few counts. This chain links TRBV7-9 with TRBJ2-7; perhaps TRBD1 as D (5 bases). V was clipped by 5 bases and J by 1 base, with 12 bases between them. CDR1 SEHNR and CDR2 FQNEAQ come from the germline V gene (reference sequence). The CDR3 has 14 amino acids. CDR3 sequence: CASSHSDRSYEQYF. CDR3 bases: TGTGCCAGCAGCCACTCCGACAGATCCTACGAGCAGTACTTC. Combining the CDR3 with reference TRBV7-9 and TRBJ2-7 gives the whole variable domain DTGVSQNPRHKITKRGQNVTFRCDPISEHNRLYWYRQTLGQGPEFLTYFQNEAQLEKSRLLSDRFSAERPKGSFSTLEIQRTEQGDSAMYLCASSHSDRSYEQYFGPGTRLTVT.

This clonotype was counted many times. This chain connects TRBV12-3 or TRBV12-4 to TRBJ1-1; D remains ambiguous. V was shortened by 6 bases and J by 5 bases, with 7 bases between the two germline ends. The CDR3 runs 11 residues. The CDR3 bases are TGTGCCAGCAGCCTCCGAACTGAAGCTTTCTTT. Translated, it gives CASSLRTEAFF.

Many counts were recorded for this clonotype. The chain couples TRBV29-1 to TRBJ2-3, with unresolved D. Germline V gene data show CDR1 as SQVTM and CDR2 as ANQGSEA. Between the trimmed V and J ends, which lost 5 bases and 1 base, there was a span of 13 bases. The CDR3 contains 14 residues. CDR3: CSVLPGRRTDTQYF. Written as DNA, the CDR3 is TGCAGCGTTTTACCCGGGCGTCGCACAGATACGCAGTATTTT.

This clonotype has a handful of counts. The rearrangement links TRBV6-1 to TRBJ2-1; 14 bases agree with TRBD2. The germline gives CDR1 MNHNS, CDR2 SASEGT. J gave up 12 bases and V 5 bases, and 6 bases lay outside the gene matches. The CDR3 consists of 14 residues. CDR3 residues: CASSKGLAGVGQFF. CDR3 nucleotide sequence: TGTGCCAGCAGTAAGGGACTAGCGGGAGTAGGGCAGTTCTTC.

This clonotype has a handful of counts. The chain carries TRBV24-1 and TRBJ2-1, with 9 bases matching TRBD1. The length of the CDR3 is 15 residues. The germline CDR1 and CDR2 sequences are KGHDR and SFDVKD. V trimming: 4 bases; J trimming: 2 bases; junction bases outside the gene matches: 2. DNA of the CDR3: TGTGCCACCAGTGACCGACAGGGGGCCTACAATGAGCAGTTCTTC. As protein: CATSDRQGAYNEQFF.

The rearrangement uses TRBV20-1 and TRBJ2-3; TRBD2 matches at 9 bases. Germline CDR1 and CDR2: DFQATT and SNEGSKA (reference sequence). V shed 5 bases, J shed 4 bases, and the junction held 10 bases outside the gene matches. This CDR3 contains 15 residues. DNA of the CDR3: TGCAGTGCTCCCACCTCGGGCGGGAGGGCAGATACGCAGTATTTT. Protein product: CSAPTSGGRADTQYF.

The chain carries TRBV7-2 and TRBJ1-4; D unclear. Per germline, CDR1 SGHTA and CDR2 FQGNSA. The CDR3 extends over 14 amino acids. V lost 5 bases and J 3 bases, leaving 10 bases between the germline ends. The CDR3 region is CASSPSVANEKLFF. DNA for the CDR3: TGTGCCAGCAGCCCCTCGGTCGCTAATGAAAAACTGTTTTTT.

V and J are TRBV5-1 and TRBJ2-1; D unresolved. V lost 0 bases and J lost 9, with 4 bases in between. This CDR3 is 11 amino acids long. From germline, CDR1 is SGHRS and CDR2 YFSETQ. CDR3 residues: CASSLEGEQFF. In DNA, the CDR3 is TGCGCCAGCAGCTTGGAGGGTGAGCAGTTCTTC.

The genes are TRBV27 and TRBJ1-6; D possibly corresponds to TRBD1 (6 bases). V gave up 6 bases and J gave up 7 bases, with 10 bases separating them. Germline CDR1 and CDR2: MNHEY and SMNVEV (reference sequence). This CDR3 has 13 residues. The CDR3, as DNA: TGTGCCAGCAGCGAGAGGGGGAATTCACCCCTCCACTTT. As protein: CASSERGNSPLHF.

This clonotype was picked up a small number of times. The chain uses TRBV12-3 or TRBV12-4 and TRBJ2-5; TRBD1 or TRBD2 may be the D gene (5 bases each). This CDR3 region has 12 residues. Trimming shortened V by 8 bases and J by 4 bases, and 11 bases separated the two germline ends. The CDR3 coding sequence is TGTGCCAGCCGGCTCGGGGCAGAGACCCAGTACTTC. Protein product: CASRLGAETQYF.

In this sample, this clonotype turned up a few times. The CDR3: CASSSDTAGAKTQYF. The CDR3 DNA reads as TGTGCCAGCAGTTCCGACACCGCAGGTGCGAAGACCCAGTACTTC. J is TRBJ2-5 and V is TRBV6-5, with D unresolved. The CDR3 is 15 amino acids. V was trimmed by 4 bases and J by 6 bases, leaving 18 bases between them. Germline CDR1 and CDR2: MNHEY and SVGAGI.

This clonotype occurred a few times. The chain is built from TRBV12-3 or TRBV12-4 and TRBJ1-5, with a weak D call TRBD1 (5 bases). CDR3 length: 14 residues. Trimming left V 2 bases short and J 6 bases short, with 11 bases between. CDR3 loop: CASSLFQGGQPQHF. The DNA of the CDR3 is TGTGCCAGCAGTTTATTTCAGGGTGGTCAGCCCCAGCATTTT.

This chain joins TRBV6-1 and TRBJ2-5; 7 bases align to TRBD2. The ends lost 7 bases at V and 2 bases at J; junction bases unmatched: 7. Germline CDR1 reads MNHNS; CDR2 reads SASEGT. This CDR3 is 14 amino acids long. CDR3 in DNA: TGTGCCAGCAATAGAGCGGGGCCTCAAGAGACCCAGTACTTC. Translating it yields CASNRAGPQETQYF.

In the case of this clonotype: The junction does not match germline at one end; this may be a read error. The chain joins TRBV12-3 or TRBV12-4 to TRBJ2-1, with TRBD2 matching 8 bases. This CDR3 comprises 12 residues. This CDR3 reads CASSHQRGIKIF. CDR3 nucleotide sequence: TGTGCCAGCAGTCACCAGCGGGGGATAAAGATCTTC.

This clonotype was detected a few times. The chain couples TRBV7-9 to TRBJ1-2; 8 positions agree with TRBD1. CDR3 length: 15 residues. CDR1 and CDR2 (germline): SEHNR, FQNEAQ (reference sequence). With V trimmed by 6 bases and J by 4 bases, 10 bases remained unmatched. The CDR3 DNA reads TGTGCCAGCAGATACTGGACAGGGAAGAGCTATGGCTACACCTTC. This encodes CASRYWTGKSYGYTF.

This clonotype has a count of ten or more. The V and J genes are TRBV3-1 and TRBJ1-6; D gene unclear. With 1 base removed from V and 9 bases from J, the gap between germline ends came to 4 bases. Germline-derived CDR1 and CDR2 are LGHDT and YNNKEL (reference sequence). This CDR3 contains 12 residues. The CDR3 loop reads CASSQVGSPLHF. In DNA, the CDR3 is TGTGCCAGCAGCCAAGTAGGTTCACCCCTCCACTTT.

This clonotype occurred a few times. This chain links TRBV7-2 with TRBJ2-7; TRBD2 might be the D (6 bases). The CDR3 sequence is 17 residues long. Per germline, CDR1 SGHTA and CDR2 FQGNSA. Trimming shortened V by 4 bases and J by 0 bases, and 19 bases separated the two germline ends. The CDR3 protein is CASSSPLSGRSSYEQYF. CDR3 nucleotide sequence: TGTGCCAGCAGCTCCCCCCTTAGCGGTAGGAGCTCCTACGAGCAGTACTTC.

This clonotype came up many times. This chain links TRBV7-9 with TRBJ2-7, with 7 bases identical to TRBD1. Unmatched junction bases numbered 8, after V lost 6 bases and J lost 0 bases. CDR1 and CDR2 (germline): SEHNR, FQNEAQ (reference sequence). There are 15 residues in the CDR3. This CDR3 is CASSRIHRGSYEQYF. The CDR3 nucleotides are TGTGCCAGCAGTCGGATCCACAGGGGCTCCTACGAGCAGTACTTC.